This TCR beta chain was sequenced for a study of OX40 agonist ivuxolimab in advanced cancers. The study in broad terms: Ivuxolimab, which targeted the costimulatory receptor OX40 (CD134), was an agonistic, fully human IgG2 monoclonal antibody. The point of sequencing TCRbeta in the periphery was to test whether ivuxolimab changed TCR sequence diversity and drove clonal T-cell expansion. The paper describes the monotherapy dose-escalation part (N = 52 patients) of the phase I trial of ivuxolimab. Intravenous ivuxolimab was administered to patients every 2 weeks at six dose levels: 0.01, 0.1, 0.3, 1.5, 3 and 10 mg/kg. Partial responses were achieved by three dose-escalation patients, of whom one had hepatocellular carcinoma and two had cutaneous melanoma. In the dose-escalation cohort, more than 75% of patients were male, and the mean age was around 60 years, with a range of roughly 20 to 80. Among the approximately 50 dose-escalation patients, some 20 had hepatocellular carcinoma, 15 or so melanoma, 9 renal cell carcinoma and 9 head and neck cancer. Prior anti-PD-1, anti-PD-L1 or anti-CTLA-4 therapy was permitted, and checkpoint inhibitors had been received by less than 45% of dose-escalation patients. What the authors observed across the whole study: Which antigens the clonally expanded peripheral T cells were specific for was not determined. Low levels of normalized T-cell clonal expansion were also seen in some patients who did not respond. On average, CD8+ T cells showed more expanded clones than CD4+ T cells after ivuxolimab. In the 0.1-3.0 mg/kg groups, partial responders had among the lowest normalized peripheral clonal expansion, particularly in CD8+ T cells. At doses of 0.1 to 3.0 mg/kg, clonal expansion of both CD4+ and CD8+ blood T cells was observed from baseline to week 6.

This clone turned up a few times. Its antigen remains unidentified. No per-base quality is available; no much larger clone lies one base away. Genomic DNA was isolated from the sorted cells so that the TCRbeta CDR3 region could be sequenced. The immunoSEQ Assay was used for sequencing of TCRbeta CDR3 regions. The table comes from immuneACCESS by way of TCRdb, which keeps in-frame sequences with V and J called. Part of the clones is missing from these tables; in studies checked, under half for an unresolved V gene and the rest for unknown reasons. This sample holds about 95,000 clones; 70% to 85% were observed only once. Approximately 4.2% of the sample rests with the top ten. Patients with a history of autoimmune disease or receiving systemic immunosuppression were excluded from the trial. Peripheral blood for TCR sequencing was collected from all dose cohorts at baseline, on cycle 4 day 1, and on cycle 7 day 1. Samples came from an open-label, multicenter, first-in-human phase I dose-escalation trial of ivuxolimab. Adults with locally advanced or metastatic melanoma, renal cell, hepatocellular, or head and neck squamous cell carcinoma were enrolled in the trial. Before TCR sequencing, CD4+ and CD8+ T cells were separately sorted from peripheral blood.

Its CDR3 holds 13 amino acids, cysteine through phenylalanine. Only CDR3 DNA remains: 39 bases, in frame from the first base. The junction carries 10 bases between V and J, which are trimmed by 8 bases and 0 bases respectively. CDR1 and CDR2, looked up from the germline V gene, are ENHRY and SYGVKD. The origin of this receptor is an adult with an advanced solid tumor such as melanoma, head and neck, liver or kidney cancer. The material was CD4+ or CD8+ T cells sorted from blood, obtained in a trial of the OX40 agonist ivuxolimab. This chain is built from TRBV10-3 and TRBJ1-2; the D gene is possibly TRBD1, with 5 bases matching. The nucleotide sequence is given as TGTGCCATCGGGACTGAGGCTAACTATGGCTACACCTTC. Translated, this is CAIGTEANYGYTF.